A selection of T cell receptor beta chains follows, all from one sample in a study of blood T cell repertoires in COVID-19. TCRdb's copy holds only in-frame clones and misses some; the assay was immunoSEQ multiplex PCR. Of about 59,000 clones detected, around 90% appear once; the ten largest clones hold 16%. The specimen was peripheral blood. All receptors come from a man at least 80 years old with acute or convalescent COVID-19. Each CDR3 is given with its conserved first and last residue. The D gene is left open where the match is weak. Not all rows give a size; the values are once, few, many and, for expanded clones, a class.

CDR3 protein: CASSYSQQGRHEQYF; CDR3 DNA: TGTGCCAGCAGTTACTCGCAACAGGGGAGACACGAGCAGTACTTC; V gene: TRBV6-5; clone size: -; D gene: TRBD1; J gene: TRBJ2-7
CDR3 protein: CAIRMGQGVYGYTF; CDR3 DNA: TGTGCCATCCGGATGGGGCAGGGGGTCTATGGCTACACCTTC; V gene: TRBV10-3; clone size: -; D gene: TRBD1; J gene: TRBJ1-2
CDR3 protein: CASSRDNGNTIYF; CDR3 DNA: TGTGCCAGCAGCCGGGACAATGGAAACACCATATATTTT; V gene: TRBV7-8; clone size: -; D gene: -; J gene: TRBJ1-3
CDR3 protein: CASSRGESYEQYF; CDR3 DNA: TGTGCCAGTAGCCGCGGGGAGTCCTACGAGCAGTACTTC; V gene: TRBV19; clone size: -; D gene: -; J gene: TRBJ2-7
CDR3 protein: CAWRHPDRGGGFHF; CDR3 DNA: TGTGCCTGGAGGCATCCAGACAGGGGTGGAGGATTCCACTTT; V gene: TRBV30; clone size: -; D gene: TRBD1; J gene: TRBJ1-6
CDR3 protein: CASSIGSRRGGGGNQPQHF; CDR3 DNA: TGTGCCAGTAGTATAGGGAGTCGCAGGGGCGGAGGCGGCAATCAGCCCCAGCATTTT; V gene: TRBV19; clone size: -; D gene: -; J gene: TRBJ1-5
CDR3 protein: CASRPMGGVRADTQYF; CDR3 DNA: TGTGCCAGCAGACCAATGGGGGGGGTCAGGGCAGATACGCAGTATTTT; V gene: TRBV7-2; clone size: -; D gene: TRBD2; J gene: TRBJ2-3
CDR3 protein: CASSSEGDGYTF; CDR3 DNA: TGTGCCAGCAGCTCCGAGGGGGATGGCTACACCTTC; V gene: TRBV11-2; clone size: once; D gene: -; J gene: TRBJ1-2
CDR3 protein: CASSLGQGQDEQYF; CDR3 DNA: TGTGCCAGCAGTTTGGGACAGGGGCAAGACGAGCAGTACTTC; V gene: TRBV6-5; clone size: -; D gene: TRBD1; J gene: TRBJ2-7
CDR3 protein: CAISEAGVGEQPQHF; CDR3 DNA: TGTGCCATCAGTGAGGCAGGGGTTGGCGAACAGCCCCAGCATTTT; V gene: TRBV10-3; clone size: -; D gene: -; J gene: TRBJ1-5
CDR3 protein: CASSQLGQDEYTF; CDR3 DNA: TGTGCCAGCAGCCAACTCGGACAGGACGAATACACCTTC; V gene: TRBV4-2; clone size: -; D gene: TRBD1; J gene: TRBJ1-2
CDR3 protein: CASSHAGRDQPQHF; CDR3 DNA: TGTGCCAGCAGCCACGCAGGGAGGGATCAGCCCCAGCATTTT; V gene: TRBV3-1/TRBV3-2; clone size: few; D gene: -; J gene: TRBJ1-5
CDR3 protein: CASSGQGFANEKLFF; CDR3 DNA: TGTGCCAGCAGTGGACAGGGGTTCGCTAATGAAAAACTGTTTTTT; V gene: TRBV28; clone size: -; D gene: TRBD1; J gene: TRBJ1-4
CDR3 protein: CASSLAPDRATGEQYF; CDR3 DNA: TGCGCCAGCAGCTTGGCCCCGGACAGGGCGACTGGGGAGCAGTACTTC; V gene: TRBV5-1; clone size: -; D gene: TRBD1; J gene: TRBJ2-7
CDR3 protein: CASTRELGNTGELFF; CDR3 DNA: TGTGCCAGCACCCGGGAGTTAGGGAACACCGGGGAGCTGTTTTTT; V gene: TRBV6-6; clone size: once; D gene: -; J gene: TRBJ2-2
CDR3 protein: CATSRDAAPGGGYTF; CDR3 DNA: TGTGCCACCAGCAGAGATGCGGCCCCCGGGGGTGGCTACACCTTC; V gene: TRBV15; clone size: once; D gene: -; J gene: TRBJ1-2
CDR3 protein: CASTLLGSGGADTQYF; CDR3 DNA: TGTGCCAGCACCCTTCTTGGTAGCGGCGGGGCAGATACGCAGTATTTT; V gene: TRBV6-6; clone size: -; D gene: -; J gene: TRBJ2-3
CDR3 protein: CASSLQRASGYEQYF; CDR3 DNA: TGTGCCAGCAGCCTACAGCGGGCTAGCGGTTACGAGCAGTACTTC; V gene: TRBV11-2; clone size: -; D gene: TRBD2; J gene: TRBJ2-7
CDR3 protein: CASSQSGQESSYNSPLHF; CDR3 DNA: TGTGCCAGCAGCCAAAGCGGGCAGGAGAGCTCCTATAATTCACCCCTCCACTTT; V gene: TRBV4-2; clone size: few; D gene: -; J gene: TRBJ1-6
CDR3 protein: CASSSTGFEQYF; CDR3 DNA: TGTGCCAGCAGCTCGACAGGTTTCGAGCAGTACTTC; V gene: TRBV7-8; clone size: -; D gene: -; J gene: TRBJ2-7
CDR3 protein: CASSLSTGEETQYF; CDR3 DNA: TGCGCCAGCAGCTTGTCGACGGGTGAAGAGACCCAGTACTTC; V gene: TRBV5-1; clone size: few; D gene: -; J gene: TRBJ2-5
CDR3 protein: CASIRGGTSSQETQYF; CDR3 DNA: TGTGCCAGCATCCGGGGGGGGACTAGCAGCCAAGAGACCCAGTACTTC; V gene: TRBV7-9; clone size: -; D gene: TRBD2; J gene: TRBJ2-5
CDR3 protein: CASSLDGRGNNEQFF; CDR3 DNA: TGTGCCAGCAGCTTAGATGGGAGGGGGAACAATGAGCAGTTCTTC; V gene: TRBV7-2; clone size: -; D gene: -; J gene: TRBJ2-1
CDR3 protein: CASSPTSGGFYNEQFF; CDR3 DNA: TGTGCCAGCAGTCCCACCTCGGGGGGCTTTTACAATGAGCAGTTCTTC; V gene: TRBV28; clone size: -; D gene: -; J gene: TRBJ2-1
CDR3 protein: CATSDLPDRGANEQYF; CDR3 DNA: TGTGCCACCAGTGATTTGCCGGACAGGGGGGCTAACGAGCAGTACTTC; V gene: TRBV24-1; clone size: -; D gene: TRBD1; J gene: TRBJ2-7
CDR3 protein: CASSPGQGYSPLHF; CDR3 DNA: TGTGCCAGCAGCCCCGGACAGGGGTATTCACCCCTCCACTTT; V gene: TRBV6-5; clone size: -; D gene: TRBD1; J gene: TRBJ1-6
CDR3 protein: CASSLAGIGGDYGYTF; CDR3 DNA: TGTGCCAGCAGCTTGGCGGGGATAGGGGGAGACTATGGCTACACCTTC; V gene: TRBV5-4; clone size: few; D gene: -; J gene: TRBJ1-2
CDR3 protein: CASSRGLETQYF; CDR3 DNA: TGTGCCAGCAGCCGAGGGTTAGAGACCCAGTACTTC; V gene: TRBV12-3/TRBV12-4; clone size: -; D gene: -; J gene: TRBJ2-5
CDR3 protein: CASRAGQIKNNEQFF; CDR3 DNA: TGTGCCAGCAGGGCAGGCCAAATCAAGAACAATGAGCAGTTCTTC; V gene: TRBV3-1/TRBV3-2; clone size: -; D gene: -; J gene: TRBJ2-1
CDR3 protein: CASSTERGGGEQFF; CDR3 DNA: TGTGCCAGCAGCACGGAGCGGGGGGGAGGTGAGCAGTTCTTC; V gene: TRBV9; clone size: -; D gene: TRBD2; J gene: TRBJ2-1
CDR3 protein: CASSPDPGLAYEQYF; CDR3 DNA: TGCGCCAGCAGCCCAGACCCGGGACTAGCCTACGAGCAGTACTTC; V gene: TRBV5-1; clone size: -; D gene: TRBD2; J gene: TRBJ2-7
CDR3 protein: CASSPLIGAYNEQFF; CDR3 DNA: TGTGCCAGCAGCCCCTTAATAGGAGCTTACAATGAGCAGTTCTTC; V gene: TRBV7-9; clone size: -; D gene: -; J gene: TRBJ2-1
CDR3 protein: CASSYNRGPEQFF; CDR3 DNA: TGTGCCAGCAGTTACAACAGGGGGCCAGAGCAGTTCTTC; V gene: TRBV6-5; clone size: -; D gene: TRBD1; J gene: TRBJ2-1
CDR3 protein: CASSKDEGGSPLHF; CDR3 DNA: TGTGCCAGCAGCAAGGACGAGGGCGGGTCACCCCTCCACTTT; V gene: TRBV7-8; clone size: -; D gene: -; J gene: TRBJ1-6
CDR3 protein: CASSLGLAAQETQYF; CDR3 DNA: TGTGCCAGCAGCTTAGGACTAGCGGCCCAAGAGACCCAGTACTTC; V gene: TRBV7-7; clone size: -; D gene: TRBD2; J gene: TRBJ2-5
CDR3 protein: CASSWRSTQETQYF; CDR3 DNA: TGCGCCAGCAGCTGGAGAAGTACCCAAGAGACCCAGTACTTC; V gene: TRBV5-1; clone size: -; D gene: -; J gene: TRBJ2-5
CDR3 protein: CASTRGQVNTEAFF; CDR3 DNA: TGTGCCAGCACCCGGGGACAGGTGAACACTGAAGCTTTCTTT; V gene: TRBV11-1; clone size: once; D gene: TRBD1; J gene: TRBJ1-1
CDR3 protein: CASSQDRTGGADIQYF; CDR3 DNA: TGTGCCAGCAGCCAAGATCGGACAGGGGGCGCGGACATTCAGTACTTC; V gene: TRBV3-1/TRBV3-2; clone size: -; D gene: TRBD1; J gene: TRBJ2-4
CDR3 protein: CASRTGTSGSYEQYF; CDR3 DNA: TGTGCCAGCAGGACGGGGACTAGCGGATCCTACGAGCAGTACTTC; V gene: TRBV6-6; clone size: -; D gene: TRBD2; J gene: TRBJ2-7
CDR3 protein: CASSETRRAFF; CDR3 DNA: TGTGCCAGCAGTGAAACGAGAAGAGCTTTCTTT; V gene: TRBV6-1; clone size: -; D gene: -; J gene: TRBJ1-1
CDR3 protein: CAWSVGPISYEQYF; CDR3 DNA: TGTGCCTGGAGTGTTGGCCCGATCTCCTACGAGCAGTACTTC; V gene: TRBV30; clone size: once; D gene: -; J gene: TRBJ2-7
CDR3 protein: CASPSGHEQFF; CDR3 DNA: TGTGCCAGCCCTAGCGGGCATGAGCAGTTCTTC; V gene: TRBV5-4; clone size: -; D gene: TRBD2; J gene: TRBJ2-1
CDR3 protein: CASSPSYEQYF; CDR3 DNA: TGTGCCAGCAGTCCATCCTACGAGCAGTACTTC; V gene: TRBV27; clone size: -; D gene: -; J gene: TRBJ2-7
CDR3 protein: CASSWGGGEETQYF; CDR3 DNA: TGTGCCAGCAGCTGGGGAGGGGGTGAGGAGACCCAGTACTTC; V gene: TRBV5-6; clone size: few; D gene: -; J gene: TRBJ2-5
CDR3 protein: CAWNLLSDEQFF; CDR3 DNA: TGTGCCTGGAACCTCCTGAGCGATGAGCAGTTCTTC; V gene: TRBV30; clone size: -; D gene: -; J gene: TRBJ2-1
CDR3 protein: CASSLMTGLGYTF; CDR3 DNA: TGTGCCAGCAGTTTAATGACAGGATTAGGCTACACCTTC; V gene: TRBV12-3/TRBV12-4; clone size: -; D gene: -; J gene: TRBJ1-2